The 25 T cell receptor beta chains listed next were all sequenced from one sample in a study of cytomegalovirus exposure and HLA in healthy donors. PCR used 60 Vbeta primers and 13 Jbeta primers. The method was immunoSEQ multiplex PCR; TCRdb's version includes in-frame clones alone and lacks a portion of them. The sample holds 95,000 to 150,000 clones; 81% are singletons and the top ten take 3.5% to 4.5%. The sample was PBMCs. Every receptor here comes from a young man in good health and CMV-seropositive.

The genes are TRBV7-8 and TRBJ2-7; a weak D match, TRBD1 (5 bases). The CDR3 has 14 residues. Germline assignment: CDR1 SGHVS and CDR2 FQNEAQ. Trimming removed 4 bases from V and 6 bases from J, with 16 bases in between. The CDR3 DNA reads TGTGCCAGCAGCTCCGGACAACAAAGTGTCGAGCAGTACTTC. Its protein is CASSSGQQSVEQYF. Combining the CDR3 with reference TRBV7-8 and TRBJ2-7 gives the whole variable domain GAGVSQSPRYKVAKRGQDVALRCDPISGHVSLFWYQQALGQGPEFLTYFQNEAQLDKSGLPSDRFFAERPEGSVSTLKIQRTQQEDSAVYLCASSSGQQSVEQYFGPGTRLTVT.

J is TRBJ2-3 and V is TRBV18, with D hard to call. This CDR3 is 14 amino acids long. Per the germline V gene, CDR1 is KGHSH and CDR2 is LQKENI. Trimming stripped 4 bases from V and 4 bases from J, with 12 bases between. In DNA form, the CDR3 reads TGTGCCAGCTCACGTTCTCTGGGCGCAGATACGCAGTATTTT. Encoded protein: CASSRSLGADTQYF.

The rearrangement joins TRBV6-1 to TRBJ1-2; the D gene is possibly TRBD1 (5 bases). Germline values: CDR1 MNHNS, CDR2 SASEGT. There are 14 residues in the CDR3. Trimming took off 5 bases at V and 5 bases at J, with 15 bases between the two ends. The CDR3 sequence is CASSSREGLYGYTF. CDR3 in DNA: TGTGCCAGCAGTAGTAGGGAGGGACTTTATGGCTACACCTTC.

The gene calls are TRBV4-1 and TRBJ1-6, with D unresolved. The CDR3 is 16 amino acids. Germline CDR1 is MGHRA and CDR2 is YSYEKL. Trimming stripped 4 bases from V and 6 bases from J, with 16 bases between. The CDR3 region is CASSPTPLEGNSPLHF. The CDR3 DNA reads as TGCGCCAGCAGCCCTACACCTTTAGAGGGTAATTCACCCCTCCACTTT.

The chain has TRBV9 and TRBJ2-3; 13 bases are a match to TRBD2. The CDR3 consists of 14 residues. The J segment lost 7 bases and the V segment lost 3 bases, leaving 2 bases of the junction unmatched. CDR1 SGDLS and CDR2 YYNGEE come from the germline V gene. CDR3 residues: CASSAGTSGNTQYF. The CDR3 DNA is TGTGCCAGCAGCGCCGGGACTAGCGGGAATACGCAGTATTTT. The full variable domain, in which reference TRBV9 and TRBJ2-3 provide the parts outside the CDR3, is DSGVTQTPKHLITATGQRVTLRCSPRSGDLSVYWYQQSLDQGLQFLIQYYNGEERAKGNILERFSAQQFPDLHSELNLSSLELGDSALYFCASSAGTSGNTQYFGPGTRLTVL.

This chain links TRBV5-6 with TRBJ2-1, with TRBD2 as a possible D gene (6 bases). V shed 2 bases and J shed 1 base, with 13 bases lying between them. Germline V CDR1 and CDR2: SGHDT, YYEEEE. The CDR3 runs to 16 residues. The CDR3 DNA reads as TGTGCCAGCAGCTTAGCTGCGGGGCGATCCTACAATGAGCAGTTCTTC. Translating gives CASSLAAGRSYNEQFF.

CDR3 sequence (DNA): TGTGCCAGCTCACCCCGCGAGAGCGAGACCCAGTACTTC. Encoded protein: CASSPRESETQYF. The chain links TRBV18 to TRBJ2-5; D remains unclear. The CDR3 spans 13 residues. CDR1 is KGHSH, CDR2 LQKENI, per germline. The V gene lost 3 bases and the J gene lost 5 bases, with 10 bases spanning the gap.

The V gene is TRBV7-2, the J gene TRBJ1-1; D is possibly TRBD1 (5 bases). Trimming removed 1 base at V and 0 bases at J, with 9 bases between. CDR3 length: 15 residues. From germline, CDR1 is SGHTA and CDR2 FQGNSA. The CDR3 region is CASSLVGGMNTEAFF. The DNA for the CDR3 is TGTGCCAGCAGCTTAGTGGGGGGAATGAACACTGAAGCTTTCTTT.

The chain is built from TRBV11-2 and TRBJ1-1; D uncertain. The V and J ends lost 6 bases and 6 bases respectively, with 14 bases between them. This CDR3 contains 13 residues. Germline V gene lookup returns CDR1 SGHAT and CDR2 FQNNGV. The CDR3 DNA sequence: TGTGCCAGCAGAGGAACGAGCGGGGCTGAAGCTTTCTTT. Translating gives CASRGTSGAEAFF.

This clone was observed a handful of times. DNA of the CDR3: TGTGCCAGCAGCCCTAGACGTATGGGAGGGAATCAGCCCCAGCATTTT. Amino acid sequence: CASSPRRMGGNQPQHF. This sequence joins TRBV7-8 and TRBJ1-5; D is ambiguous. The CDR3 is 16 residues long. CDR1 and CDR2 from the germline V gene are SGHVS and FQNEAQ. The V and J ends lost 5 bases and 4 bases respectively, with 18 bases between them.

V gene TRBV7-9 combines with J gene TRBJ2-1; a possible D gene is TRBD2 (5 bases). V was clipped by 1 base and J by 15 bases, with 13 bases between them. Germline V lookup: CDR1 SEHNR, CDR2 FQNEAQ (reference sequence). The length of the CDR3 is 12 residues. The CDR3 reads CASSLEGRAVFF. The CDR3 nucleotides are TGTGCCAGCAGCTTAGAAGGGCGGGCCGTGTTCTTC.

This clone has just one count. This chain links TRBV29-1 with TRBJ1-1; 7 bases are a match to TRBD1. The junction had 12 bases not matched to a gene; V was cut back by 6 bases and J by 5 bases. Looked up from germline, CDR1 is SQVTM and CDR2 is ANQGSEA. CDR3 length: 14 residues. In DNA form, the CDR3 reads TGCAGCGTCGTCTCCGGGACAGCAAAAACTGAAGCTTTCTTT. As protein: CSVVSGTAKTEAFF.

This chain joins TRBV6-5 and TRBJ1-5; 10 bases are shared with TRBD1. The CDR3 is made up of 14 amino acids. The V gene's germline CDR1 is MNHEY and CDR2 SVGAGI. V shed 6 bases, J shed 6 bases, and the junction held 5 bases outside the gene matches. The CDR3 DNA follows: TGTGCCAGCAGCCGGGACAGGGGCGGTCAGCCCCAGCATTTT. Its translation: CASSRDRGGQPQHF.

Of note for this clone: Relative to the germline gene, one junction end is altered; a read error may explain this. The V call is TRBV7-7, the J call TRBJ2-2; D uncertain. Germline CDR1 reads SSHAT; CDR2 reads FNYEAQ (reference sequence). This CDR3 has 14 amino acids. CDR3 sequence: CASSLTRGTGELFF. The CDR3 bases are TGTGCTAGCAGCTTAACCCGCGGCACCGGGGAGCTGTTTTTT. The variable domain in full, completed from reference TRBV7-7 and TRBJ2-2, reads GAGVSQSPRYKVTKRGQDVTLRCDPISSHATLYWYQQALGQGPEFLTYFNYEAQPDKSGLPSDRFSAERPEGSISTLTIQRTEQRDSAMYRCASSLTRGTGELFFGEGSRLTVL.

This clone was recorded only once. The chain has TRBV30 and TRBJ1-5, with D maybe TRBD1 (5 bases). Germline V gives CDR1 GTSNPN, CDR2 SVGIG (reference sequence). With 1 base removed from V and 4 bases from J, the gap between germline ends came to 14 bases. The CDR3 length is 15 residues. The CDR3 is CAWSGQGSRNQPQHF. For the CDR3, the DNA is TGTGCCTGGAGTGGTCAGGGCTCTAGGAATCAGCCCCAGCATTTT.

V usage is TRBV7-9 and J usage is TRBJ2-5; 8 bases align to TRBD1. The junction had 7 bases not matched to a gene; V was cut back by 2 bases and J by 5 bases. This CDR3 has 15 residues. CDR1 and CDR2 from the germline V gene are SEHNR and FQNEAQ (reference sequence). CDR3 loop: CASSLRGQGGETQYF. The DNA for the CDR3 is TGTGCCAGCAGCTTACGAGGACAGGGTGGGGAGACCCAGTACTTC. Complete variable domain (other parts from reference TRBV7-9 and TRBJ2-5): DTGVSQNPRHKITKRGQNVTFRCDPISEHNRLYWYRQTLGQGPEFLTYFQNEAQLEKSRLLSDRFSAERPKGSFSTLEIQRTEQGDSAMYLCASSLRGQGGETQYFGPGTRLLVL.

The chain employs TRBV5-1 and TRBJ2-7; 9 nucleotides line up with TRBD1. The CDR3 runs 17 residues. The germline CDR1 and CDR2 sequences are SGHRS and YFSETQ. Unmatched junction bases numbered 11, after V lost 3 bases and J lost 1 base. CDR3 in DNA: TGCGCCAGCAGCTGGGGACAGGGAAGGACGTTATCCTACGAGCAGTACTTC. Its protein product is CASSWGQGRTLSYEQYF.

V is TRBV5-1 and J is TRBJ2-5; TRBD1 aligns across 8 bases. The last part of the DNA fits TRBJ2-7 better; the J call may be wrong. The germline gives CDR1 SGHRS, CDR2 YFSETQ. The CDR3 sequence is 15 residues long. The CDR3 loop is CASSPGQGVSYEQYF. For the CDR3, the DNA is TGCGCCAGCAGCCCCGGACAGGGTGTCTCCTACGAGCAGTACTTC.

As to this clone: The junction shows a germline mismatch at one end, possibly a read error. This chain links TRBV6-6 with TRBJ1-4, with D tentatively TRBD1 (6 bases). This CDR3 is built from 13 residues. The germline gives CDR1 MNHNY, CDR2 SVGAGI (reference sequence). In nucleotides, the CDR3 is TGTGCCAGCAGTTCTTCCTCGGCCAGGGGTAGGATTTTT. Encoded protein: CASSSSSARGRIF.

The gene calls are TRBV7-2 and TRBJ2-5; 8 positions match TRBD2. The CDR3 loop spans 15 amino acids. The V and J ends lost 4 bases and 4 bases, in that order; junction bases with no gene match: 8. Germline V gene sequence: CDR1 SGHTA, CDR2 FQGNSA. The CDR3 region is CASSYDGLAGETQYF. DNA for the CDR3: TGTGCCAGCAGCTACGACGGCCTAGCGGGAGAGACCCAGTACTTC. Full variable domain (remainder filled in from reference TRBV7-2 and TRBJ2-5): GAGVSQSPSNKVTEKGKDVELRCDPISGHTALYWYRQSLGQGLEFLIYFQGNSAPDKSGLPSDRFSAERTGGSVSTLTIQRTQQEDSAVYLCASSYDGLAGETQYFGPGTRLLVL.

The chain joins TRBV7-9 to TRBJ1-4, with a possible D match to TRBD1 (6 bases). CDR1 is SEHNR, CDR2 FQNEAQ, per germline (reference sequence). Trimming removed 1 base from V and 6 bases from J, with 12 bases in between. The CDR3 spans 15 residues. This chain's CDR3 is CASSLGAAGDEKLFF. CDR3 sequence (DNA): TGTGCCAGCAGCTTAGGGGCGGCAGGGGATGAAAAACTGTTTTTT. Looking up the rest from reference TRBV7-9 and TRBJ1-4 gives the full variable domain: DTGVSQNPRHKITKRGQNVTFRCDPISEHNRLYWYRQTLGQGPEFLTYFQNEAQLEKSRLLSDRFSAERPKGSFSTLEIQRTEQGDSAMYLCASSLGAAGDEKLFFGSGTQLSVL.

A remark on this clone: Germline and junction disagree at one end, which may indicate a read error. V is TRBV6-5 and J is TRBJ1-2; D remains ambiguous. Germline V gene sequence: CDR1 MNHEY, CDR2 SVGAGI. The CDR3 loop spans 12 amino acids. In DNA, the CDR3 is TGTGCCAGCAGTCGCACGAACTATGGCTACATCTTC. Translation gives CASSRTNYGYIF.

V usage is TRBV29-1 and J usage is TRBJ1-1; TRBD1 matches at 9 bases. The length of the CDR3 is 14 residues. The V segment lost 1 base and the J segment 10 bases; nucleotides outside the gene matches: 10. CDR1 and CDR2 from the germline V gene are SQVTM and ANQGSEA. CDR3 bases: TGCAGCGTTGAAGTTTGGACAGGGGAGGTGCGAGCTTTCTTT. It translates to CSVEVWTGEVRAFF.

The rearrangement joins TRBV27 to TRBJ1-2; a possible D gene is TRBD1 (5 bases). Between the trimmed V and J ends, which lost 5 bases and 4 bases, there was a span of 17 bases. Germline lookup yields CDR1 MNHEY and CDR2 SMNVEV (reference sequence). The CDR3 is 15 residues long. The CDR3 DNA sequence: TGTGCCAGCAGTGTTGCCGGGGGGTTTTTCTATGGCTACACCTTC. As protein: CASSVAGGFFYGYTF.

There are a few counts of this clone. The chain uses TRBV23-1 and TRBJ2-1, with D perhaps TRBD1 (6 bases). TRBV23-1 is noted as an ORF with a role that remains uncertain. The V end lost 1 base, the J end lost 0 bases, and 10 bases lay between the germline ends. The CDR3 is made up of 16 amino acids. This CDR3 is CASSQWTASSYNEQFF. CDR3 DNA sequence: TGCGCCAGCAGTCAATGGACAGCCTCCTCCTACAATGAGCAGTTCTTC.